The present TCR beta chain was sequenced within a study of T cell responses to AZD1222 COVID-19 vaccine. Study-wide background: Recipients boosted at about 4 weeks or about 12 weeks are pooled. Study-wide findings and caveats: Donors in the cohort were predominantly white British and more often female, and clonal diversity was possibly underestimated. Seropositive at baseline were only a handful of AZD1222 recipients. Increases in Spike-specific TCR breadth and depth were seen after two AZD1222 doses.

Worth noting for this clone: Its target is not known.

This CDR3 has 16 amino acids. The V end lost 1 base, the J end lost 0 bases, and 11 bases lay between the germline ends. CDR1 SGHKS and CDR2 YYEKEE come from the germline V gene (reference sequence). TCRdb's copy holds only in-frame clones and misses some; the assay was immunoSEQ multiplex PCR. The data hold about 190,000 clones, with 90% to 95% observed a single time. The J gene is TRBJ1-3, the V gene TRBV5-5; D gene uncertain. The sample was peripheral blood, taken on day 0 of AZD1222 vaccination. The receptor was isolated from an adult in good health. CDR3: CASSLPGRISGNTIYF. CDR3 nucleotide sequence: TGTGCCAGCAGCTTGCCTGGGCGCATCTCTGGAAACACCATATATTTT.